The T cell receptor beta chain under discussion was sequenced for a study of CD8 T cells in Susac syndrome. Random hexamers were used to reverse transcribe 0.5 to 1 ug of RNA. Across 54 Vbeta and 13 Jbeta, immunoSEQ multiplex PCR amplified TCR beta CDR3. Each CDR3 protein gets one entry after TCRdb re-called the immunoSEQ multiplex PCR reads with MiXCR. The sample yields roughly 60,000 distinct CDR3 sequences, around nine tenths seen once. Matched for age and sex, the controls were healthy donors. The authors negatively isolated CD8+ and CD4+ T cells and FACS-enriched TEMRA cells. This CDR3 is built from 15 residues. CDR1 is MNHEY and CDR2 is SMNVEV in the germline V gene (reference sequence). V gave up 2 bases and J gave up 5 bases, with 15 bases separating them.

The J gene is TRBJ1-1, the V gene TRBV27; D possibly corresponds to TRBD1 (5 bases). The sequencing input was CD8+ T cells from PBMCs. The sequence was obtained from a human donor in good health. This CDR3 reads CASSLIGAYRTEAFF. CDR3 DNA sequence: TGTGCCAGCAGTTTAATTGGGGCCTACCGAACTGAAGCTTTCTTT.